One sample yielded the 24 T cell receptor beta chains listed below, sequenced in a study of chemoradiotherapy in HPV16-positive cancers (dated by TCRdb to the early 2020s). Preparation of the library involved the immunoSEQ multiplex PCR assay. TCRdb carries this immuneACCESS record with in-frame sequences only. Its versions omit some clonotypes, under half of them owing to an unresolved V gene in the studies checked, with the rest unexplained. The sample has 11,000 or so clones on record, roughly four fifths of them singletons. Roughly 7.3% of the sample belongs to the ten largest clones. Sample collection occurred from a patient who underwent chemoradiotherapy. The origin of the receptors is a human donor with HPV-associated anogenital cancer.

The chain couples TRBV30 to TRBJ1-1, with 7 positions matching TRBD1. This CDR3 region has 17 residues. With 2 bases clipped from V and 2 bases from J, the junction kept 14 bases outside the gene matches. CDR1 and CDR2 (germline): GTSNPN, SVGIG (reference sequence). Here the CDR3 reads CAWSPGDRVRENTEAFF. Written as DNA, the CDR3 is TGTGCCTGGAGTCCGGGTGACAGGGTTCGAGAAAACACTGAAGCTTTCTTT.

This clone showed up just a few times. The V call is TRBV10-3, the J call TRBJ2-7, with no clear D. The V and J ends lost 4 bases and 5 bases respectively, with 9 bases between them. Germline values: CDR1 ENHRY, CDR2 SYGVKD. The CDR3 has 12 residues. For the CDR3, the DNA is TGTGCCATCAGTGTACCAGGTGACGAGCAGTACTTC. Translation gives CAISVPGDEQYF.

This clone was detected once. The gene calls are TRBV14 and TRBJ1-2; the match to TRBD1 covers 8 bases. Germline CDR1 reads SGHDN; CDR2 reads FVKESK. Trimming cost V 6 bases and J 1 base; bases outside gene matches: 4. The CDR3 is made up of 14 amino acids. The DNA of the CDR3 is TGTGCCAGCAGGCGGACAGGGTTTAACTATGGCTACACCTTC. Its translation: CASRRTGFNYGYTF.

This chain joins TRBV30 and TRBJ2-7; TRBD2 might be the D (6 bases). There are 12 residues in the CDR3. V was cut by 3 bases and J by 1 base, with 7 bases left in between. Germline values: CDR1 GTSNPN, CDR2 SVGIG (reference sequence). This CDR3 reads CAWRAGSYEQYF. CDR3 nucleotides: TGTGCCTGGAGGGCGGGGTCCTACGAGCAGTACTTC.

This rearrangement joins TRBV7-3 to TRBJ2-1; the match to TRBD2 covers 8 bases. The CDR3 length is 19 residues. V lost 1 base to trimming and J lost 8 bases; unmatched junction nucleotides: 19. The germline V gene encodes CDR1 SGHTA and CDR2 FQGTGA. CDR3 nucleotides: TGTGCCAGCAGCTTAAACCCATTGAGGGAGGGACTAGTTGCAGATGAGCAGTTCTTC. Protein sequence: CASSLNPLREGLVADEQFF.

The gene calls are TRBV18 and TRBJ1-2, with 7 bases fitting TRBD1. Unmatched junction bases numbered 1, after V lost 4 bases and J lost 2 bases. The CDR3 is 13 amino acids. Germline V gene data show CDR1 as KGHSH and CDR2 as LQKENI. The CDR3 DNA sequence: TGTGCCAGCTCACAGGACAGGAACTATGGCTACACCTTC. It yields the protein CASSQDRNYGYTF.

A few counts support this clone. The chain employs TRBV28 and TRBJ2-2; D unresolved. Trimming took 1 base from V and 6 from J, leaving 3 bases between them. This CDR3 is built from 12 residues. Looked up from germline, CDR1 is MDHEN and CDR2 is SYDVKM. DNA for the CDR3: TGTGCCAGCAGTTTATTATCCGGGGAGCTGTTTTTT. Protein product: CASSLLSGELFF. Looking up the rest from reference TRBV28 and TRBJ2-2 gives the full variable domain: DVKVTQSSRYLVKRTGEKVFLECVQDMDHENMFWYRQDPGLGLRLIYFSYDVKMKEKGDIPEGYSVSREKKERFSLILESASTNQTSMYLCASSLLSGELFFGEGSRLTVL.

Only one count was recorded for this clone. The rearrangement links TRBV28 to TRBJ2-3; 11 positions match TRBD2. The CDR3 is 15 residues long. J was trimmed by 0 bases and V by 8 bases; bases with no gene match: 4. Germline CDR1 is MDHEN and CDR2 is SYDVKM. This CDR3 reads CASELAGVSTDTQYF. Written as DNA, the CDR3 is TGTGCCAGCGAACTAGCGGGAGTTAGCACAGATACGCAGTATTTT.

The gene calls are TRBV27 and TRBJ2-1; D remains unclear. Germline V CDR1 and CDR2: MNHEY, SMNVEV (reference sequence). V gave up 5 bases and J gave up 0 bases, with 14 bases separating them. The CDR3 sequence is 16 residues long. The CDR3 DNA reads as TGTGCCAGCAGTGACTCGCGGACGGTCTCCTACAATGAGCAGTTCTTC. Translation: CASSDSRTVSYNEQFF.

The chain employs TRBV29-1 and TRBJ2-3; 10 positions agree with TRBD2. This CDR3 region has 15 residues. The germline V gene has CDR1 SQVTM and CDR2 ANQGSEA. V dropped 1 base and J dropped 2; count of bases not matched to a gene: 3. Written as DNA, the CDR3 is TGCAGCGTTGAAGCTCTAGCGGGGGTCACAGATACGCAGTATTTT. Residues: CSVEALAGVTDTQYF.

V gene TRBV7-6 combines with J gene TRBJ2-5, with D possibly being TRBD2 (5 bases). Trimming took off 3 bases at V and 8 bases at J, with 13 bases between the two ends. Germline values: CDR1 SGHVS, CDR2 FNYEAQ. This CDR3 region has 13 residues. CDR3 loop: CASSLDGKKTQYF. The CDR3 DNA sequence: TGTGCCAGCAGCTTGGACGGGAAGAAAACCCAGTACTTC.

The DNA for the CDR3 is TGTGCCAGCAGAACACAGGCAACTAATGAAAAACTGTTTTTT. Translation: CASRTQATNEKLFF. The chain employs TRBV28 and TRBJ1-4, with D possibly TRBD1 on 5 matching bases. The length of the CDR3 is 14 residues. The V end was cut by 6 bases, the J end by 0 bases, with 8 bases between. Per germline, CDR1 MDHEN and CDR2 SYDVKM. The full variable domain, its missing parts supplied by reference TRBV28 and TRBJ1-4, is DVKVTQSSRYLVKRTGEKVFLECVQDMDHENMFWYRQDPGLGLRLIYFSYDVKMKEKGDIPEGYSVSREKKERFSLILESASTNQTSMYLCASRTQATNEKLFFGSGTQLSVL.

The chain joins TRBV7-2 to TRBJ2-3; maybe TRBD2 (6 bases). The V and J ends lost 5 bases and 1 base respectively, with 13 bases between them. This CDR3 has 15 amino acids. Germline V gives CDR1 SGHTA, CDR2 FQGNSA. The DNA of the CDR3 is TGTGCCAGCAGCCAAGATGGAGGGCGCACAGATACGCAGTATTTT. Protein product: CASSQDGGRTDTQYF.

This chain links TRBV25-1 with TRBJ2-5; 7 nucleotides line up with TRBD1. The trim removed 4 bases at V and 5 bases at J, leaving 13 bases unmatched. The CDR3 totals 16 residues. CDR1 is MGHDK and CDR2 is SYGVNS in the germline V gene. CDR3 sequence (DNA): TGTGCCAGCAGTGCTATACAGGGGTCAAGGGGGGAGACCCAGTACTTC. The encoded protein is CASSAIQGSRGETQYF. Based on the CDR3 plus reference TRBV25-1 and TRBJ2-5, the full variable domain is EADIYQTPRYLVIGTGKKITLECSQTMGHDKMYWYQQDPGMELHLIHYSYGVNSTEKGDLSSESTVSRIRTEHFPLTLESARPSHTSQYLCASSAIQGSRGETQYFGPGTRLLVL.

This clone was observed a few times. The chain recombines TRBV27 with TRBJ1-2; perhaps TRBD1 as D (6 bases). Trimming stripped 6 bases from V and 7 bases from J, with 18 bases between. CDR3 size: 14 residues. Germline values: CDR1 MNHEY, CDR2 SMNVEV (reference sequence). In nucleotides, the CDR3 is TGTGCCAGCAGCCAACCGGGACAATTGACTGGCTACACCTTC. This translates into CASSQPGQLTGYTF.

This clone showed up just a few times. This chain connects TRBV10-2 to TRBJ2-6; no clear D gene. The CDR3 is 15 residues long. Germline CDR1 reads WSHSY; CDR2 reads SAAADI. With 6 bases removed from V and 9 bases from J, the gap between germline ends came to 18 bases. The CDR3 loop is CASSGGTLIGNVLTF. The CDR3 DNA reads as TGCGCCAGCAGCGGCGGCACGTTGATAGGCAACGTCCTGACTTTC.

Written as DNA, the CDR3 is TGTGCCAGCAGTGAGGCGGCTGGGGGGAATGGTGGCTACACCTTC. Translation gives CASSEAAGGNGGYTF. The chain joins TRBV6-4 to TRBJ1-2; perhaps TRBD1 as D (5 bases). V was cut by 3 bases and J by 7 bases, with 18 bases left in between. CDR3 length: 15 residues. CDR1 and CDR2 (germline): MRHNA, SNTAGT.

The rearrangement uses TRBV7-9 and TRBJ1-2; D call uncertain. V was clipped by 3 bases and J by 4 bases, with 6 bases between them. This CDR3 region has 12 residues. CDR1 and CDR2 (germline): SEHNR, FQNEAQ (reference sequence). The CDR3 region is CASSFLAYGYTF. CDR3 in DNA: TGTGCCAGCAGCTTTTTAGCCTATGGCTACACCTTC.

This clone showed up just a few times. The chain combines TRBV6-6 with TRBJ2-1; D gene unclear. The germline V and J ends were trimmed by 0 bases and 3 bases, with 9 bases remaining between them. The CDR3 sequence is 15 residues long. Germline-derived CDR1 and CDR2 are MNHNY and SVGAGI (reference sequence). CDR3 sequence (DNA): TGTGCCAGCAGTTACTCGAGTCCCTTCTACAATGAGCAGTTCTTC. It translates to CASSYSSPFYNEQFF.

The chain joins TRBV19 to TRBJ1-4; possibly TRBD1 for D (5 bases). Per germline, CDR1 LNHDA and CDR2 SQIVND (reference sequence). The length of the CDR3 is 14 residues. The V gene lost 4 bases and the J gene lost 8 bases, with 14 bases spanning the gap. CDR3 sequence (DNA): TGTGCCAGTAGTAGGTATGAAGGGGCGGAAAAACTGTTTTTT. Translated, it gives CASSRYEGAEKLFF.

J is TRBJ2-7 and V is TRBV18; D is possibly TRBD1 or TRBD2 (5 bases each). Germline assignment: CDR1 KGHSH and CDR2 LQKENI. Trimming stripped 0 bases from V and 4 bases from J, with 13 bases between. The CDR3 spans 15 residues. CDR3 in DNA: TGTGCCAGCTCACCACCGGGACGGATTTTATACGAGCAGTACTTC. Translation: CASSPPGRILYEQYF.

This chain joins TRBV6-1 and TRBJ2-7; TRBD2 might be the D (6 bases). The CDR3 contains 14 residues. Trimming took off 2 bases at V and 4 bases at J, with 12 bases between the two ends. Germline CDR1 and CDR2: MNHNS and SASEGT. The CDR3 reads CASSELAFLYEQYF. In DNA, the CDR3 is TGTGCCAGCAGTGAACTAGCGTTCTTGTACGAGCAGTACTTC.

V and J are TRBV18 and TRBJ1-1, with D possibly TRBD1 on 6 matching bases. Germline V gene lookup returns CDR1 KGHSH and CDR2 LQKENI. This CDR3 contains 15 residues. V shed 2 bases and J shed 6 bases, with 16 bases lying between them. The CDR3 nucleotides are TGTGCCAGCTCACCAGGAGGGGGTCAATCGGCTGAAGCTTTCTTT. Its protein is CASSPGGGQSAEAFF.

The chain combines TRBV18 with TRBJ2-3, with D unresolved. Per germline, CDR1 KGHSH and CDR2 LQKENI. V was clipped by 3 bases and J by 0 bases, with 4 bases between them. There are 13 residues in the CDR3. The chain's CDR3 is CASSPPSTDTQYF. CDR3 nucleotides: TGTGCCAGCTCACCCCCTAGCACAGATACGCAGTATTTT.